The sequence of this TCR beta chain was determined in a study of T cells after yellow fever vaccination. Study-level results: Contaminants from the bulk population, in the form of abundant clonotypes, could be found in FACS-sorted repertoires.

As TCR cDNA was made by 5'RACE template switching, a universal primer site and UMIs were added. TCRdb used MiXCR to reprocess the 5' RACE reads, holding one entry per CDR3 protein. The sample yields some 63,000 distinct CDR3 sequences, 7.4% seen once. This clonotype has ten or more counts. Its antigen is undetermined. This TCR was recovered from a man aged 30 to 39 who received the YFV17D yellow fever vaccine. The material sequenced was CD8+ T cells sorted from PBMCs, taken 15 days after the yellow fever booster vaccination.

DNA for the CDR3: TGTGCCAGCCCCGGCCCTCGACCTAGCGGGGAGGTGGGGCAGTATTTT. Protein product: CASPGPRPSGEVGQYF. The V gene is TRBV7-9, the J gene TRBJ2-3; 9 positions match TRBD2. The CDR3 has 16 amino acids. Germline values: CDR1 SEHNR, CDR2 FQNEAQ (reference sequence). V was pared by 8 bases and J by 11 bases, with 20 bases of the junction left unmatched.